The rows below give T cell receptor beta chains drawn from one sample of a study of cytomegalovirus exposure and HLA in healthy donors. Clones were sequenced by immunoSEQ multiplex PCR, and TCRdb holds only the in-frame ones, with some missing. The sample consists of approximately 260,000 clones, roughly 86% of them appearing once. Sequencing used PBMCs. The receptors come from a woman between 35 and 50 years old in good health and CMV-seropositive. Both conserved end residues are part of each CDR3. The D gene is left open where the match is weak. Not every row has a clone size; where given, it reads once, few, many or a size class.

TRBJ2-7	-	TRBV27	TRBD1	CASRGGPGQANYEQYF	TGTGCCAGCAGGGGGGGACCGGGACAGGCTAATTACGAGCAGTACTTC
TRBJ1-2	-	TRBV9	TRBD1	CASSQDRGPNYGYTF	TGTGCCAGCAGCCAGGACAGGGGGCCTAACTATGGCTACACCTTC
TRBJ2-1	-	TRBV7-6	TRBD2	CASSFIAGENNEQFF	TGTGCCAGCAGTTTTATAGCGGGAGAGAACAATGAGCAGTTCTTC
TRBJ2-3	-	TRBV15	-	CATSRDLGGGTDTQYF	TGTGCCACCAGCAGAGATTTGGGCGGGGGCACAGATACGCAGTATTTT
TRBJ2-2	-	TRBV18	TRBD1	CASSRDRGLRGTGELFF	TGTGCCAGCTCCCGGGACAGAGGTTTACGCGGCACCGGGGAGCTGTTTTTT
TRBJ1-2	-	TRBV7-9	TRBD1	CASSLADRRSYGYTF	TGTGCCAGCAGCTTAGCGGACAGGCGCAGTTATGGCTACACCTTC
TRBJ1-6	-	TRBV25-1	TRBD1	CASNRGGSPLHF	TGTGCCAGCAACAGGGGAGGTTCACCCCTCCACTTT
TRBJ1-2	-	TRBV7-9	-	CASMEDSSTNYGYTF	TGTGCCAGCATGGAGGACAGCAGCACTAACTATGGCTACACCTTC
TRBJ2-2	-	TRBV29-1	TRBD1	CSVAQGAYTGELFF	TGCAGCGTTGCCCAGGGGGCGTACACCGGGGAGCTGTTTTTT
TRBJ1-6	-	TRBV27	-	CASSLPGTRSPLHF	TGTGCCAGCAGTTTACCGGGGACACGTTCACCCCTCCACTTT
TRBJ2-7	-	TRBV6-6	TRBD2	CASSPRTSGSYEQYF	TGTGCCAGCAGTCCAAGGACTAGCGGATCCTACGAGCAGTACTTC
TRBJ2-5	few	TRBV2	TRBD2	CASSAGLGDGETQYF	TGTGCCAGCAGTGCAGGACTAGGGGACGGAGAGACCCAGTACTTC
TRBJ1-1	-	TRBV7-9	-	CASSHDRPEAFF	TGTGCCAGCAGCCACGACAGGCCTGAAGCTTTCTTT
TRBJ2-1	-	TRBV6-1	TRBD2	CASSEGAGGPNEQFF	TGTGCCAGCAGTGAAGGAGCGGGAGGGCCGAATGAGCAGTTCTTC
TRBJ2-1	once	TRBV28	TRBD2	CASSPSGRAERNEQFF	TGTGCCAGCAGTCCTAGCGGGAGGGCCGAACGTAATGAGCAGTTCTTC